The present entry profiles one T cell receptor (beta chain) with its context. Its antigen is unidentified. The PCR employed 60 Vbeta primers together with 13 Jbeta primers. The assay was immunoSEQ multiplex PCR, and TCRdb's table has in-frame clones only and misses some. The sample holds fewer than 250,000 clones, 60% to 85% seen once. This entry comes from a study of cytomegalovirus exposure and HLA in healthy donors. Study-wide background: Among the 398 genotyped donors, approximately 82% were placed in the Caucasian-associated ancestry cluster. Overall study findings and caveats: A later analysis linked roughly 17,000 TCR beta sequences to HLA alleles at 0.05 false discovery rate. Reportedly, TCR beta sequences accurately predicted HLA-A and HLA-B alleles in most subjects. Later analysis suggested most CMV-associated TCR beta chains were HLA-restricted.

The CDR3 covers 15 residues. Trimming cost V 4 bases and J 6 bases; bases outside gene matches: 12. Per germline, CDR1 SGHTA and CDR2 FQGNSA. The sample comprised PBMCs. The origin of this receptor is a woman between 35 and 50 years old in good health and CMV-seronegative. This chain connects TRBV7-2 to TRBJ2-7; 7 bases map to TRBD1. In DNA form, the CDR3 reads TGTGCCAGCAGCTCACAGGGGACGTTACGGGGCGAGCAGTACTTC. It translates to CASSSQGTLRGEQYF.